This T cell receptor beta chain was profiled in a study of CD8+ T cells in alopecia areata. Whole-study context: Oral tofacitinib, 5 to 10 mg twice daily, was given in an open-label trial. After 6 to 18 months of tofacitinib, follow-up continued 6 months off drug.

Obtained from alopecia areata patients were lesional scalp punch biopsies along with peripheral blood. TCR sequencing used cDNA made by reverse transcription of extracted RNA. TCRdb's copy holds only in-frame clones and misses some; the assay was immunoSEQ multiplex PCR. The data hold 100,000 to 150,000 clones, with about two fifths observed a single time. About this clone: Its antigen is currently unknown.

Study-wide results and limits: Among the cells sequenced in scalp samples are also the resident alphabeta T cells of normal skin.

Trimming took off 2 bases at V and 4 bases at J, with 11 bases between the two ends. This CDR3 has 14 residues. CDR1 is SGHAT, CDR2 FQNNGV, per germline. The clonotype was recovered from a human donor with alopecia areata. This chain joins TRBV11-2 and TRBJ2-5; D ambiguous. Specimen: CD4+ T cells sorted from blood. The CDR3 protein is CASSLRSGIETQYF. The CDR3, as DNA: TGTGCCAGCAGCTTACGCTCTGGGATAGAGACCCAGTACTTC.